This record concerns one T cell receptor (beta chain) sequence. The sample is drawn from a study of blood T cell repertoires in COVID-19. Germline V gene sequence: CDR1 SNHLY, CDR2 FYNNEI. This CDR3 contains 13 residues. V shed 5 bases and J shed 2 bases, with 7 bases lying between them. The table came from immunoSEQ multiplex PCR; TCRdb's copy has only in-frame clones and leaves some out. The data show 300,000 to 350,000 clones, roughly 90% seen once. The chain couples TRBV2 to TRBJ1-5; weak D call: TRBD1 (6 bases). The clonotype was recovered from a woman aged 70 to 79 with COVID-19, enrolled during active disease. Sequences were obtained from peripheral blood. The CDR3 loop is CASSRQGNQPQHF. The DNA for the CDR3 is TGTGCCAGCAGTCGACAGGGCAATCAGCCCCAGCATTTT.